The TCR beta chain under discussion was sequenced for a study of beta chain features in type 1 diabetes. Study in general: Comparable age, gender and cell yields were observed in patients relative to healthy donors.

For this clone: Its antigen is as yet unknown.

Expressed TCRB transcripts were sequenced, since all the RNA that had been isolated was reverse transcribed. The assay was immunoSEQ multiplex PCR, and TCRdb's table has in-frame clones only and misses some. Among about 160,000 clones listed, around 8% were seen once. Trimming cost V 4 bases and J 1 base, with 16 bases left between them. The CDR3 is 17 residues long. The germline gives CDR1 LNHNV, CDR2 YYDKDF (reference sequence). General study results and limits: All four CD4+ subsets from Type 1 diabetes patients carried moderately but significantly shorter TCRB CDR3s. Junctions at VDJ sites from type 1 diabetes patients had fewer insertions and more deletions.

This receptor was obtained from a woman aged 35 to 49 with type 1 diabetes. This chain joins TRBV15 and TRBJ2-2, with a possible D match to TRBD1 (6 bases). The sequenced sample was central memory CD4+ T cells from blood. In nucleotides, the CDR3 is TGTGCCACCAGCACCCCCAGGGGAATCGGGAACACCGGGGAGCTGTTTTTT. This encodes CATSTPRGIGNTGELFF.